These 21 T cell receptor beta chains originate from one sample sequenced in a study of siplizumab effects on memory and regulatory T cells. Only in-frame clones appear in the TCRdb table, and some are missing; sequencing was by immunoSEQ multiplex PCR. Found here are tens of thousands of clones, over 80% of them singletons; the top ten hold approximately 4%. Sequenced: memory CD4+ T cells sorted from blood. The receptors shown here come from a human donor in good health.

The genes are TRBV2 and TRBJ2-5, with TRBD2 matching 11 bases. This CDR3 region has 14 residues. V gave up 6 bases and J gave up 5 bases; unmatched junction bases: 5. Germline loops: CDR1 SNHLY, CDR2 FYNNEI. The DNA for the CDR3 is TGTGCCAGCAGGCCGACTAGCGGGGAGGAGACCCAGTACTTC. It codes for CASRPTSGEETQYF.

The chain couples TRBV28 to TRBJ2-3, with D uncertain. V was shortened by 3 bases and J by 2 bases, with 12 bases between the two germline ends. The CDR3 sequence is 15 residues long. CDR1 MDHEN and CDR2 SYDVKM come from the germline V gene. This chain's CDR3 is CASSFGGSYTDTQYF. The CDR3 DNA sequence: TGTGCCAGCAGTTTTGGCGGATCCTACACAGATACGCAGTATTTT. The entire variable domain, with the rest obtained from reference TRBV28 and TRBJ2-3, is as follows: DVKVTQSSRYLVKRTGEKVFLECVQDMDHENMFWYRQDPGLGLRLIYFSYDVKMKEKGDIPEGYSVSREKKERFSLILESASTNQTSMYLCASSFGGSYTDTQYFGPGTRLTVL.

The gene calls are TRBV19 and TRBJ2-6, with D possibly being TRBD2 (6 bases). This CDR3 has 16 amino acids. Trimming took 7 bases from V and 4 from J, leaving 17 bases between them. The germline V gene has CDR1 LNHDA and CDR2 SQIVND (reference sequence). The CDR3, as DNA: TGTGCCAGTACCCCCTTGGGGAGGTCGGGGGCCAACGTCCTGACTTTC. This gives the protein CASTPLGRSGANVLTF. The full variable domain, completed using reference TRBV19 and TRBJ2-6, is DGGITQSPKYLFRKEGQNVTLSCEQNLNHDAMYWYRQDPGQGLRLIYYSQIVNDFQKGDIAEGYSVSREKKESFPLTVTSAQKNPTAFYLCASTPLGRSGANVLTFGAGSRLTVL.

The gene calls are TRBV5-4 and TRBJ2-5; D is perhaps TRBD2 (5 bases). This CDR3 has 13 amino acids. Between the trimmed V and J ends, which lost 6 bases and 1 base, there was a span of 10 bases. Germline assignment: CDR1 SGHNT and CDR2 YYREEE (reference sequence). Here the CDR3 reads CASKRGIQETQYF. CDR3 DNA sequence: TGTGCCAGCAAACGGGGTATCCAAGAGACCCAGTACTTC.

CDR3 sequence (DNA): TGTGCCAGCAGTCCGACTAGCGGGGGGGCCGCTAGCACAGATACGCAGTATTTT. This translates into CASSPTSGGAASTDTQYF. This chain joins TRBV2 and TRBJ2-3; 14 bases fit TRBD2. Germline loops: CDR1 SNHLY, CDR2 FYNNEI. The CDR3 is 18 residues long. The V and J ends lost 5 bases and 0 bases, in that order; junction bases with no gene match: 7.

This chain connects TRBV5-1 to TRBJ2-3, with 12 bases fitting TRBD2. The CDR3 consists of 14 residues. Per germline, CDR1 SGHRS and CDR2 YFSETQ. V lost 4 bases and J lost 6; bases outside the gene matches: 3. CDR3 residues: CASSLGTSGDTQYF. The CDR3 nucleotides read TGCGCCAGCAGCCTCGGGACTAGCGGGGATACGCAGTATTTT.

The V gene is TRBV6-1, the J gene TRBJ1-1; unclear D gene. Trimming stripped 4 bases from V and 3 bases from J, with 15 bases between. This CDR3 contains 15 residues. In germline, CDR1 is MNHNS, CDR2 SASEGT. The CDR3 reads CASSGFGLGDTEAFF. CDR3 in DNA: TGTGCCAGCAGTGGTTTTGGGCTCGGGGACACTGAAGCTTTCTTT.

The V gene is TRBV19, the J gene TRBJ2-6, with D unclear. V lost 6 bases and J lost 0, with 12 bases in between. Germline assignment: CDR1 LNHDA and CDR2 SQIVND (reference sequence). The CDR3 totals 16 residues. The CDR3 bases are TGTGCCAGTAGAAGGATCAGCCCCTCTGGGGCCAACGTCCTGACTTTC. The encoded protein is CASRRISPSGANVLTF.

This chain connects TRBV6-1 to TRBJ2-3, with D maybe TRBD1 (5 bases). CDR3 length equals 11 residues. The V and J ends lost 10 bases and 14 bases respectively, with 19 bases between them. From germline, CDR1 is MNHNS and CDR2 SASEGT. CDR3 sequence: CATLYQGTWYF. DNA of the CDR3: TGTGCCACACTCTATCAGGGAACTTGGTATTTT.

This clone was observed a single time. V usage is TRBV6-1 and J usage is TRBJ2-7; D unresolved. The CDR3 spans 15 residues. Germline CDR1 reads MNHNS; CDR2 reads SASEGT. The CDR3, as DNA: TGTGTCGTAGGCCGGGCCCCAACCTCGTCCTACGAGCAGTACTTC. It is translated as CVVGRAPTSSYEQYF.

The table lists this clone with a few counts. The rearrangement links TRBV11-2 to TRBJ2-2; TRBD1 matches at 10 bases. Germline assignment: CDR1 SGHAT and CDR2 FQNNGV. The CDR3 is 16 residues long. After removal of 5 bases from V and 4 bases from J, the junction contained 7 bases not matched to a gene. CDR3 sequence reads: CASSNRQGAVTGELFF. The CDR3 DNA sequence: TGTGCCAGCAGCAACAGACAGGGGGCGGTCACCGGGGAGCTGTTTTTT. Full variable domain (rest looked up from reference TRBV11-2 and TRBJ2-2): EAGVAQSPRYKIIEKRQSVAFWCNPISGHATLYWYQQILGQGPKLLIQFQNNGVVDDSQLPKDRFSAERLKGVDSTLKIQPAKLEDSAVYLCASSNRQGAVTGELFFGEGSRLTVL.

This chain connects TRBV18 to TRBJ1-2, with D unresolved. CDR3 length: 16 amino acids. From germline, CDR1 is KGHSH and CDR2 LQKENI. V lost 2 bases and J 4 bases, leaving 17 bases between the germline ends. CDR3 in DNA: TGTGCCAGCTCACCAGTAAAGGGTCACACCATCTATGGCTACACCTTC. Protein sequence: CASSPVKGHTIYGYTF.

This clone was counted a single time. This chain links TRBV7-9 with TRBJ1-1, with no clear D. Trimming stripped 3 bases from V and 1 base from J, with 9 bases between. The CDR3 runs to 14 residues. CDR1 and CDR2 (germline): SEHNR, FQNEAQ (reference sequence). The CDR3, as DNA: TGTGCCAGCAGCTTTGCCACAGCGAACACTGAAGCTTTCTTT. Amino acid sequence: CASSFATANTEAFF.

This clone was detected once. The rearrangement joins TRBV15 to TRBJ1-4; maybe TRBD1 (5 bases). Germline V gene sequence: CDR1 LNHNV, CDR2 YYDKDF (reference sequence). V was shortened by 0 bases and J by 5 bases, with 13 bases between the two germline ends. This CDR3 is built from 16 residues. This chain's CDR3 is CATSRESGTRNEKLFF. The CDR3 coding sequence is TGTGCCACCAGCAGAGAATCCGGGACGAGGAATGAAAAACTGTTTTTT.

The rearrangement joins TRBV5-6 to TRBJ2-5; 8 bases match TRBD2. Per the germline V gene, CDR1 is SGHDT and CDR2 is YYEEEE. After removal of 0 bases from V and 7 bases from J, the junction contained 8 bases not matched to a gene. The CDR3 runs 15 residues. CDR3 sequence: CASSLEGRGAGTQYF. The CDR3 nucleotides read TGTGCCAGCAGCTTGGAAGGGCGGGGGGCCGGGACCCAGTACTTC. Complete variable domain (other parts from reference TRBV5-6 and TRBJ2-5): DAGVTQSPTHLIKTRGQQVTLRCSPKSGHDTVSWYQQALGQGPQFIFQYYEEEERQRGNFPDRFSGHQFPNYSSELNVNALLLGDSALYLCASSLEGRGAGTQYFGPGTRLLVL.

This chain connects TRBV6-1 to TRBJ1-2; the D is unclear. This CDR3 comprises 13 residues. CDR1 is MNHNS, CDR2 SASEGT, per germline. The V gene lost 7 bases and the J gene lost 0 bases, with 9 bases spanning the gap. The CDR3 DNA reads TGTGCCAGCAATTCAGGAGCTAACTATGGCTACACCTTC. Translation gives CASNSGANYGYTF.

The rearrangement uses TRBV18 and TRBJ2-2; 9 bases align to TRBD1. Per germline, CDR1 KGHSH and CDR2 LQKENI. The CDR3 sequence is 16 residues long. With 2 bases clipped from V and 3 bases from J, the junction kept 4 bases outside the gene matches. The CDR3 loop reads CASSPWTGVHTGELFF. For the CDR3, the DNA is TGTGCCAGCTCACCATGGACAGGGGTCCACACCGGGGAGCTGTTTTTT.

The chain uses TRBV4-1 and TRBJ2-1; TRBD1 might be the D (6 bases). Germline V lookup: CDR1 MGHRA, CDR2 YSYEKL. This CDR3 contains 18 residues. Trimming stripped 0 bases from V and 4 bases from J, with 19 bases between. The CDR3 reads CASSQDHSRTGLYNEQFF. In nucleotides, the CDR3 is TGCGCCAGCAGCCAAGATCATAGTAGAACAGGGTTGTACAATGAGCAGTTCTTC.

CDR3 DNA sequence: TGTGCCAGCAGTGAACGGCAGGGGGCGCGTAGCTATGGCTACACCTTC. It yields the protein CASSERQGARSYGYTF. This chain uses TRBV2 with TRBJ1-2; 8 nucleotides line up with TRBD1. Germline trimming cut 2 bases from V and 4 bases from J; bases unmatched to any gene: 9. The CDR3 runs 16 residues. CDR1 and CDR2 (germline): SNHLY, FYNNEI.

This clone showed up just once. The chain couples TRBV6-1 to TRBJ2-1; D is perhaps TRBD1 (5 bases). CDR3 length: 13 residues. Germline assignment: CDR1 MNHNS and CDR2 SASEGT. V lost 2 bases to trimming and J lost 5 bases, with 7 bases between them. CDR3 DNA sequence: TGTGCCAGCAGTGAAAGGGGTAACAATGAGCAGTTCTTC. It specifies CASSERGNNEQFF.

The rearrangement links TRBV15 to TRBJ2-5; D gene unclear. The V end lost 1 base, the J end lost 5 bases, and 11 bases lay between the germline ends. Germline lookup yields CDR1 LNHNV and CDR2 YYDKDF (reference sequence). The CDR3 runs 14 residues. The CDR3 loop is CATSRARSAETQYF. Here the CDR3 DNA reads TGTGCCACCAGCAGAGCCCGGTCCGCGGAGACCCAGTACTTC.